The clone carrying this T cell receptor beta chain was detected many times. Its antigen is still unknown. The data were obtained in a study of CD8+CD57+ T cells in acquired aplastic anemia. Overall study context: The mean DNA yield obtained from sorted CD4+ and CD8+ cells came to approximately 3.2 ug.

TCR beta VDJ and CDR3 were profiled, and genomic DNA was the template. TCRdb redid the calling of the reads with MiXCR, one entry per CDR3 protein. The data contain about 180,000 distinct CDR3 sequences, 55% to 65% of them singletons. The length of the CDR3 is 14 residues. In germline, CDR1 is SGHVS, CDR2 FQNEAQ. The V gene lost 4 bases and the J gene lost 7 bases, with 15 bases spanning the gap. Notes on the study in general: The study identified under 30 CD8+ CDR3 sequences shared by patients and controls. Controls and patients did not differ significantly in CD8+ Simpson's diversity.

Patients included in sequencing had previously demonstrated CD8+CD57+ cell expansion by flow cytometry. The origin of this receptor is a human donor with aplastic anemia. The sequenced material came from sorted CD4+, CD8+, or CD8+CD57+ T cells (not recorded which) from PBMCs. V is TRBV7-8 and J is TRBJ2-3; D is unresolved. Written as DNA, the CDR3 is TGTGCCAGCAGCTCCTGGTCCGACCATAATACGCAGTATTTT. This codes for CASSSWSDHNTQYF.